This record covers a single T cell receptor (beta chain). Its specificity is not known. The CDR3 is 16 residues long. The V gene lost 4 bases and the J gene lost 6 bases, with 21 bases spanning the gap. Germline CDR1 reads LGHNA; CDR2 reads YSLEER. This specimen comes from a study of CD8+ T cells in alopecia areata. RNA extraction and reverse transcription yielded cDNA as sequencing template. Clones were sequenced by immunoSEQ multiplex PCR, and TCRdb holds only the in-frame ones, with some missing. The table has about 56,000 clones, around 96% seen once. General observations from the study: Mice gave a clearer picture of TCR sharing than patients did, possibly for HLA-related reasons.

The receptor was isolated from a human donor with alopecia areata. The starting material was CD8+ T cells sorted from blood, obtained at week 0. V is TRBV4-3 and J is TRBJ1-2, with D tentatively TRBD1 (5 bases). The CDR3: CASSRGQGATPHGYTF. CDR3 DNA: TGCGCCAGCAGCCGCGGCCAAGGGGCTACACCACATGGCTACACCTTC.